This T cell receptor (beta chain) was captured in a study of robustness of blood B and T cell sequencing listed by TCRdb under 2018. Regarding the research as a whole: The goal of the study was to find out how much peripheral blood is required to reliably describe the TCRbeta and IgG repertoires of an individual. TCRbeta and IgG repertoires were quantified in each of the approximately eleven independently drawn blood samples. As technical replicates, two replicate TCRbeta cDNA libraries were made from one shared RNA pool taken from a single 10 ml draw. What the research found in general, with its limitations: TCRbeta rarefaction curves did not fully plateau, suggesting under-sequencing or many low-abundance clonotypes. The 1,000 most abundant TCRbeta clonotypes from the pooled draws were detected in every single 10 ml sample. Of the top 10,000 TCRbeta clonotypes in one technical replicate library, 85% to 95% were also found in the other technical replicate library. When 3 or 4 tubes (about 29-40 ml blood) were combined, saturation was approached in coverage of the top 10,000 TCRbeta clonotypes. Overlap of rare TCRbeta clonotypes did not improve with pooling tubes, implying much larger blood volumes would be needed to capture them. Evidence of cross-contamination, likely from batch processing, showed up in one pair of TCRbeta libraries, so the UMI-sequence pairs shared by that pair of libraries were removed. Because EDTA tubes had to be fractionated immediately, the use of EDTA tubes in multi-site collections was limited.

CDR1 and CDR2, per the germline V gene (reference sequence), are DFQATT and SNEGSKA. V gives up 1 base and J gives up 6 bases, and the segment between their germline ends measures 3 bases. Including the terminal cysteine and phenylalanine, the CDR3 comprises 11 residues. Only the CDR3 part of the read is kept: 33 bases, read in frame from the first base. Libraries came from PCR. Instrument used: Illumina MiSeq. SMARTScribe reverse transcriptase and a 5' template-switch oligo, by which a universal priming site was added, were used for cDNA synthesis. The template-switch oligo carried a 12-nucleotide random unique molecular identifier (UMI) that tagged each cDNA molecule. During reverse transcription, TCRbeta transcripts were targeted using chain-specific reverse primers. Leftover template-switch adapters were removed by uracil DNA glycosylase treatment, and cDNA was purified using a Qiagen MinElute kit. For the first PCR, roughly 20 cycles were run with KAPA HiFi HotStart ReadyMix and step-out primers, split across four 50 ul reactions. Products of the first-round PCR were gel-purified before additional amplification. Illumina Nextera adapters were attached in a second PCR of eight to nine cycles, and the libraries were then purified and pooled. A 50-nucleotide 5' read captured the UMI barcode for each TCRbeta molecule. For the original study's pipeline: Reads were grouped by UMI into consensus reads using the MIGEC toolkit. Forward and reverse consensus reads were merged with PEAR to produce final reads. A custom decontamination script removed identical UMI-sequence pairs shared across libraries, treating them as cross-sample contamination. MIGMAP, a wrapper around IgBLAST, was used for V(D)J assignment and CDR3 extraction. A TCR clonotype was defined by an identical V gene, J gene and CDR3 amino acid sequence; no sequencing was done for CDR1 and CDR2. TCRdb redid the processing of the public reads, applying fastp at Q25 and MiXCR, and retained in-frame beta chains. Every entry covers one CDR3 protein and lists the most common genes and DNA from its rows. None of the V and J calls come from the authors' own analysis; TCRdb made them. The sample table holds a few thousand distinct CDR3 sequences, of which around half were seen once. The biggest ten clones account for 24% of the sample.

About this clonotype itself: Its binding antigen is unknown. No qualities accompany the bases; no much larger clone lies one base away.

TCRbeta repertoires were measured from mRNA instead of genomic DNA, an approach that captures expressed receptors. Without cell sorting, buffy coat leukocytes were collected into Trizol, and RNA was extracted using the Direct-zol RNA MiniPrep Plus kit. EDTA blood tubes were spun right away at 4 degrees C to separate plasma, buffy coat and red blood cells. The sequence joins TRBV20-1 to TRBJ2-2; the D gene remains uncertain. This sequence originates from a human donor in good health. The sequencing sample was made of peripheral blood. Here is the DNA: TGCAGTGCTAGAGGCTCCGGGGAGCTGTTTTTT. It specifies CSARGSGELFF.